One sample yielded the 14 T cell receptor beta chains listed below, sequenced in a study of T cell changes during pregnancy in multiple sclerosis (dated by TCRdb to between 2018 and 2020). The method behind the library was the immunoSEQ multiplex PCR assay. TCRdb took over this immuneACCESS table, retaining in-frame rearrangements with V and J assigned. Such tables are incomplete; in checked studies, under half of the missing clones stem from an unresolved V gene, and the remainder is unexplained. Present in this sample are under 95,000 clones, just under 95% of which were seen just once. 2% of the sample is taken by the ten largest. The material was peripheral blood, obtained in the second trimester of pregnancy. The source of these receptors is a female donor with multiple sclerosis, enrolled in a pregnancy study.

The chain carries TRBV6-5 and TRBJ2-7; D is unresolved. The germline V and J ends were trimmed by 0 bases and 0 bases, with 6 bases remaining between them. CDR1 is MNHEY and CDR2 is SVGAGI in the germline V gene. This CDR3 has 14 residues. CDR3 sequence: CASSYSTDSYEQYF. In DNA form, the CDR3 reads TGTGCCAGCAGTTACTCTACAGACTCCTACGAGCAGTACTTC.

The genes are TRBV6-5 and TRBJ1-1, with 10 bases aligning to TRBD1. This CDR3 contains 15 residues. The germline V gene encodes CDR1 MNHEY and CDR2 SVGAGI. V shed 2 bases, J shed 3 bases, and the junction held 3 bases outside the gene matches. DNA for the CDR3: TGTGCCAGCAGTTACGACAGGGGGCAGGACACTGAAGCTTTCTTT. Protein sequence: CASSYDRGQDTEAFF.

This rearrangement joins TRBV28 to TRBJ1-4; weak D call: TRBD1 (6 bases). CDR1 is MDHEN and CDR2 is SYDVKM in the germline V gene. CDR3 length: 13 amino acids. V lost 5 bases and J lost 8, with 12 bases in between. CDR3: CASSRGAREKLFF. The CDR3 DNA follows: TGTGCCAGCAGTCGGGGGGCACGAGAAAAACTGTTTTTT.

The CDR3 reads CAWDGDRGTEAFF. CDR3 bases: TGTGCCTGGGACGGGGACAGGGGAACTGAAGCTTTCTTT. The chain carries TRBV30 and TRBJ1-1; 10 bases agree with TRBD1. After removal of 5 bases from V and 5 bases from J, the junction contained 5 bases not matched to a gene. The CDR3 totals 13 residues. Germline CDR1 is GTSNPN and CDR2 is SVGIG (reference sequence).

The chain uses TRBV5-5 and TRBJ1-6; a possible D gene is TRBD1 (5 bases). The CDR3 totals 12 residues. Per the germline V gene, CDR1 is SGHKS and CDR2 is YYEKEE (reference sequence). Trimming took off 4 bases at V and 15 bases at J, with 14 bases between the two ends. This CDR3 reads CASSLNQGGLHF. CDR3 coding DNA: TGTGCCAGCAGCCTAAATCAGGGCGGCCTCCACTTT. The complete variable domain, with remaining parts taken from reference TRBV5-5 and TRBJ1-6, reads DAGVTQSPTHLIKTRGQQVTLRCSPISGHKSVSWYQQVLGQGPQFIFQYYEKEERGRGNFPDRFSARQFPNYSSELNVNALLLGDSALYLCASSLNQGGLHFGNGTRLTVT.

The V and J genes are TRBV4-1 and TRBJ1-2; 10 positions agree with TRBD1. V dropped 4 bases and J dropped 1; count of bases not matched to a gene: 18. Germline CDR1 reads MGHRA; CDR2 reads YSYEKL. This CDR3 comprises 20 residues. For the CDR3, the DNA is TGCGCCAGCAGCCTTGGACCGGGACAGGGGACGCGAAAGGGTAACTATGGCTACACCTTC. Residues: CASSLGPGQGTRKGNYGYTF.

CDR3 coding DNA: TGTGCCAGCAGCCCACGGACTAGCGGGGGCCGAGATACGCAGTATTTT. Amino acid sequence: CASSPRTSGGRDTQYF. The rearrangement joins TRBV7-3 to TRBJ2-3; TRBD2 matches 13 bases. The CDR3 runs 16 residues. The J segment lost 5 bases and the V segment lost 5 bases, leaving 7 bases of the junction unmatched. CDR1 and CDR2 (germline): SGHTA, FQGTGA.

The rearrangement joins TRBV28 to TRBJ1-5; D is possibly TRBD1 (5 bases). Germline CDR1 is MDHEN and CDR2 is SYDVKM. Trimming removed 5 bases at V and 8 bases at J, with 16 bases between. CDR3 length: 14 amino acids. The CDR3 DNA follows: TGTGCCAGCAGTCTCCTTCGGGGGTCCGAGCCCCAGCATTTT. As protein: CASSLLRGSEPQHF. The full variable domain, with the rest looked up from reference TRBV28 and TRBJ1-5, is DVKVTQSSRYLVKRTGEKVFLECVQDMDHENMFWYRQDPGLGLRLIYFSYDVKMKEKGDIPEGYSVSREKKERFSLILESASTNQTSMYLCASSLLRGSEPQHFGDGTRLSIL.

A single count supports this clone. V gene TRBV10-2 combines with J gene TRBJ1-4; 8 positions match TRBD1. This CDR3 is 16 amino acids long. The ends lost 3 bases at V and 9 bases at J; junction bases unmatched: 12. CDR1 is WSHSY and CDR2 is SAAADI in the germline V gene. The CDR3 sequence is CASSDSFRGRFKKLFF. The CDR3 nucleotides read TGCGCCAGCAGTGATTCTTTCAGGGGGCGCTTTAAAAAACTGTTTTTT.

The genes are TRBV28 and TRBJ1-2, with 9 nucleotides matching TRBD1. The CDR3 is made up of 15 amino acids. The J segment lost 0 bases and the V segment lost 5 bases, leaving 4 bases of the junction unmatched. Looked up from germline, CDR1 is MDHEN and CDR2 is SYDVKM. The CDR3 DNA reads TGTGCCAGCAGTCCGACAGGGGGAACTAACTATGGCTACACCTTC. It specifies CASSPTGGTNYGYTF.

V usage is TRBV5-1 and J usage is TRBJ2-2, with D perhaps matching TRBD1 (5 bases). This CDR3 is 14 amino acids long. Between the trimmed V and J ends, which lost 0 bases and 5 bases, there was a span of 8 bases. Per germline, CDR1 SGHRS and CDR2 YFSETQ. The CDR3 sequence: CASSLGQLTGELFF. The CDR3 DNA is TGCGCCAGCAGCTTGGGACAGCTTACCGGGGAGCTGTTTTTT.

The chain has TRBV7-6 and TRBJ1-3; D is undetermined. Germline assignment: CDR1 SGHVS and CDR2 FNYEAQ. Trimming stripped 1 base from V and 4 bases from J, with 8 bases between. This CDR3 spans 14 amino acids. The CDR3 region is CASSLGPGGNTIYF. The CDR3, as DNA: TGTGCCAGCAGCTTAGGCCCGGGAGGAAACACCATATATTTT.

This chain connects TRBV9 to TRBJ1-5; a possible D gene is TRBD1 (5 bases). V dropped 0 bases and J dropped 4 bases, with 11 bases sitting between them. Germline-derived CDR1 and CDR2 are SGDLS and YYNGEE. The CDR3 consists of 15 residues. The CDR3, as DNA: TGTGCCAGCAGCGTAGGGGCCGGGGGAAATCAGCCCCAGCATTTT. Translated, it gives CASSVGAGGNQPQHF.

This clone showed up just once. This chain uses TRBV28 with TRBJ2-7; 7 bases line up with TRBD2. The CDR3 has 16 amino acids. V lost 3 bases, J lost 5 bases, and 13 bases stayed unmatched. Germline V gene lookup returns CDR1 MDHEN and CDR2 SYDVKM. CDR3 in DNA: TGTGCCAGCAGTTTTCCCCAACTGCGGGGGAACAACGAGCAGTACTTC. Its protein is CASSFPQLRGNNEQYF.